These 19 T cell receptor beta chains came from one sample sequenced in a study of cytomegalovirus exposure and HLA in healthy donors. Primers for the PCR totalled 60 Vbeta and 13 Jbeta. The repertoire was sequenced with immunoSEQ multiplex PCR; TCRdb's copy has only in-frame clones and lacks some. This sample has some 130,000 clones, with 9.7% found just once. The sample taken for sequencing was PBMCs. The receptors here all came from a man over 45 in good health and CMV-seronegative.

The chain joins TRBV10-2 to TRBJ1-2; 8 bases match TRBD1. CDR1 is WSHSY and CDR2 is SAAADI in the germline V gene. After removal of 7 bases from V and 7 bases from J, the junction contained 5 bases not matched to a gene. This CDR3 is built from 12 residues. DNA for the CDR3: TGCGCCAGCATTTCCGGACAGGGTGGCTACACCTTC. As protein: CASISGQGGYTF.

This clone has a handful of counts. The V and J genes are TRBV2 and TRBJ2-7; 9 nucleotides agree with TRBD1. V dropped 6 bases and J dropped 4; count of bases not matched to a gene: 10. Germline V lookup: CDR1 SNHLY, CDR2 FYNNEI. The CDR3 extends over 15 amino acids. CDR3 protein: CASRNGGTGNYEQYF. The DNA of the CDR3 is TGTGCCAGCAGAAATGGTGGGACAGGGAATTACGAGCAGTACTTC.

The chain couples TRBV29-1 to TRBJ1-1, with D maybe TRBD1 (5 bases). V shed 2 bases and J shed 3 bases, with 19 bases lying between them. From germline, CDR1 is SQVTM and CDR2 ANQGSEA. The CDR3 is made up of 16 amino acids. The CDR3 spells CSVESLAGFWDTEAFF. CDR3 nucleotides: TGCAGCGTTGAAAGTTTGGCAGGGTTTTGGGACACTGAAGCTTTCTTT.

J is TRBJ2-2 and V is TRBV27; tentatively, D is TRBD2 (5 bases). Looked up from germline, CDR1 is MNHEY and CDR2 is SMNVEV (reference sequence). CDR3 length equals 17 residues. Trimming took 5 bases from V and 1 from J, leaving 17 bases between them. The CDR3 spells CASSTSGAVRNTGELFF. CDR3 nucleotides: TGTGCCAGCAGTACAAGCGGAGCGGTTAGGAACACCGGGGAGCTGTTTTTT.

This clone was picked up one time. The chain recombines TRBV19 with TRBJ1-5; TRBD1 matches at 7 bases. The trim removed 0 bases at V and 0 bases at J, leaving 5 bases unmatched. CDR3 length: 17 residues. Germline loops: CDR1 LNHDA, CDR2 SQIVND (reference sequence). The CDR3 DNA is TGTGCCAGTAGTATAGAAGAGGGGGCCTATAGCAATCAGCCCCAGCATTTT. Encoded protein: CASSIEEGAYSNQPQHF. Looking up the rest from reference TRBV19 and TRBJ1-5 gives the full variable domain: DGGITQSPKYLFRKEGQNVTLSCEQNLNHDAMYWYRQDPGQGLRLIYYSQIVNDFQKGDIAEGYSVSREKKESFPLTVTSAQKNPTAFYLCASSIEEGAYSNQPQHFGDGTRLSIL.

The chain employs TRBV5-1 and TRBJ2-5, with 10 bases aligning to TRBD1. Germline V gene lookup returns CDR1 SGHRS and CDR2 YFSETQ. CDR3 length equals 17 residues. Trimming cost V 0 bases and J 4 bases; bases outside gene matches: 9. The CDR3 here is CASSLARDRGERETQYF. The CDR3 coding sequence is TGCGCCAGCAGCTTGGCGCGGGACAGGGGTGAGCGAGAGACCCAGTACTTC. Using reference TRBV5-1 and TRBJ2-5 for the parts outside the CDR3, the full variable domain is KAGVTQTPRYLIKTRGQQVTLSCSPISGHRSVSWYQQTPGQGLQFLFEYFSETQRNKGNFPGRFSGRQFSNSRSEMNVSTLELGDSALYLCASSLARDRGERETQYFGPGTRLLVL.

The rearrangement links TRBV7-3 to TRBJ1-1; D is ambiguous. CDR3 length: 16 amino acids. CDR1 is SGHTA and CDR2 is FQGTGA in the germline V gene. The germline V and J ends were trimmed by 4 bases and 1 base, with 16 bases remaining between them. The CDR3 loop reads CASSSSMEGRNTEAFF. Here the CDR3 DNA reads TGTGCCAGCAGCTCCTCGATGGAAGGGAGGAACACTGAAGCTTTCTTT. Combining the CDR3 with reference TRBV7-3 and TRBJ1-1 gives the whole variable domain GAGVSQTPSNKVTEKGKYVELRCDPISGHTALYWYRQSLGQGPEFLIYFQGTGAADDSGLPNDRFFAVRPEGSVSTLKIQRTERGDSAVYLCASSSSMEGRNTEAFFGQGTRLTVV.

The rearrangement uses TRBV27 and TRBJ1-3, with no clear D. The germline V gene has CDR1 MNHEY and CDR2 SMNVEV (reference sequence). The CDR3 covers 15 residues. Trimming pared 4 bases from V and 0 bases from J, leaving 10 bases between. This CDR3 reads CASSSLRSSGNTIYF. CDR3 coding DNA: TGTGCCAGCAGTTCACTCCGGAGCTCTGGAAACACCATATATTTT.

This clone was counted between two and nine times. The rearrangement links TRBV5-1 to TRBJ2-1; TRBD2 matches at 11 bases. The CDR3 is 18 residues long. After removal of 3 bases from V and 4 bases from J, the junction contained 12 bases not matched to a gene. Germline V lookup: CDR1 SGHRS, CDR2 YFSETQ. CDR3 nucleotide sequence: TGCGCCAGCAGCTGGAGGTCCGGGACTAGCGGAGATTACAATGAGCAGTTCTTC. Amino acid sequence: CASSWRSGTSGDYNEQFF.

This rearrangement joins TRBV11-1 to TRBJ2-1, with 8 bases fitting TRBD1. CDR1 SGHAT and CDR2 FQDESV come from the germline V gene (reference sequence). The V and J ends lost 5 bases and 8 bases, in that order; junction bases with no gene match: 5. The CDR3 consists of 13 residues. The CDR3 region is CASSLDRGDEQFF. CDR3 DNA: TGTGCCAGCAGCCTCGACAGGGGCGATGAGCAGTTCTTC. The full variable domain, in which reference TRBV11-1 and TRBJ2-1 provide the parts outside the CDR3, is EAEVAQSPRYKITEKSQAVAFWCDPISGHATLYWYRQILGQGPELLVQFQDESVVDDSQLPKDRFSAERLKGVDSTLKIQPAELGDSAMYLCASSLDRGDEQFFGPGTRLTVL.

This clone was seen at least ten times. The gene calls are TRBV30 and TRBJ2-2, with TRBD1 as a possible D gene (5 bases). Trimming pared 7 bases from V and 2 bases from J, leaving 14 bases between. Germline CDR1 and CDR2: GTSNPN and SVGIG (reference sequence). This CDR3 comprises 14 residues. The CDR3 reads CALWGRTNTGELFF. CDR3 DNA sequence: TGTGCCTTGTGGGGCAGGACCAACACCGGGGAGCTGTTTTTT.

This clone showed up just a few times. The chain couples TRBV6-5 to TRBJ1-5; tentative D call: TRBD1 (5 bases). V was shortened by 4 bases and J by 4 bases, with 11 bases between the two germline ends. Germline lookup yields CDR1 MNHEY and CDR2 SVGAGI. The CDR3 totals 14 residues. CDR3 bases: TGTGCCAGCAGTTCAGGGCGGGGTAATCAGCCCCAGCATTTT. It yields the protein CASSSGRGNQPQHF.

The chain is built from TRBV6-1 and TRBJ2-5; D is perhaps TRBD1 (6 bases). Germline CDR1 and CDR2: MNHNS and SASEGT. The CDR3 is 14 residues long. V was clipped by 7 bases and J by 5 bases, with 17 bases between them. CDR3 in DNA: TGTGCCAGCACCTTTACAGGGTCTGACGAGACCCAGTACTTC. Its protein product is CASTFTGSDETQYF.

This clone came up a few times. The rearrangement links TRBV30 to TRBJ2-5; D perhaps matches TRBD1 (7 bases). This CDR3 has 12 residues. Trimming pared 3 bases from V and 5 bases from J, leaving 10 bases between. CDR1 is GTSNPN and CDR2 is SVGIG in the germline V gene (reference sequence). The CDR3 nucleotides are TGTGCCTGGAGGACAGGGAGGGAGACCCAGTACTTC. It translates to CAWRTGRETQYF.

In this sample, this clone turned up many times. The chain links TRBV2 to TRBJ1-5, with D hard to call. Trimming stripped 3 bases from V and 6 bases from J, with 12 bases between. The CDR3 spans 14 residues. Germline V lookup: CDR1 SNHLY, CDR2 FYNNEI. CDR3 sequence reads: CASSDQTGGQPQHF. The CDR3 region has the DNA TGTGCCAGCAGTGACCAAACTGGCGGTCAGCCCCAGCATTTT.

This clone was seen just once. The rearrangement links TRBV10-1 to TRBJ2-2; TRBD2 matches at 10 bases. Trimming at V came to 10 bases and at J to 3 bases, leaving 20 bases not matched to a gene. The CDR3 runs to 19 residues. CDR1 and CDR2 from the germline V gene are WNHNN and SYGVQD (reference sequence). The CDR3 region is CATSGPLAGEEVDTGELFF. CDR3 sequence (DNA): TGCGCCACCTCAGGTCCCCTAGCGGGAGAGGAAGTGGACACCGGGGAGCTGTTTTTT.

The chain has TRBV28 and TRBJ2-1; 12 bases map to TRBD2. CDR1 is MDHEN, CDR2 SYDVKM, per germline. The CDR3 runs 17 residues. V lost 3 bases and J lost 3; bases outside the gene matches: 6. Here the CDR3 DNA reads TGTGCCAGCAGTTTTCCTAGCGGGAGGGACTACTACAATGAGCAGTTCTTC. This encodes CASSFPSGRDYYNEQFF.

This clone was seen a handful of times. The chain has TRBV19 and TRBJ1-4, with D maybe TRBD1 (6 bases). Per germline, CDR1 LNHDA and CDR2 SQIVND (reference sequence). V dropped 5 bases and J dropped 7 bases, with 14 bases sitting between them. The CDR3 loop spans 14 amino acids. CDR3 amino acids: CASSGTGTSEKLFF. CDR3 nucleotide sequence: TGTGCCAGTAGTGGAACCGGGACAAGTGAAAAACTGTTTTTT. Looking up the rest from reference TRBV19 and TRBJ1-4 gives the full variable domain: DGGITQSPKYLFRKEGQNVTLSCEQNLNHDAMYWYRQDPGQGLRLIYYSQIVNDFQKGDIAEGYSVSREKKESFPLTVTSAQKNPTAFYLCASSGTGTSEKLFFGSGTQLSVL.

This clone was recorded a few times. The V call is TRBV6-6, the J call TRBJ2-2, with 7 nucleotides matching TRBD1. J gave up 4 bases and V 2 bases, and 4 bases lay outside the gene matches. CDR1 is MNHNY, CDR2 SVGAGI, per germline (reference sequence). The CDR3 is made up of 15 amino acids. CDR3 nucleotides: TGTGCCAGCAGTTACCAGGGACAGACCACCGGGGAGCTGTTTTTT. It codes for CASSYQGQTTGELFF.